What follows are 12 T cell receptor beta chains derived from one specimen sequenced in a study of T-cell reconstitution after alpha-beta-depleted transplantation in children. Preparation of the TCRbeta library used unique molecular identifiers. TCRdb fed the PCR reads into MiXCR, producing one record per CDR3 protein. The sample lists about 340,000 distinct CDR3 sequences; roughly 15% were seen once. The material was PBMCs, obtained from the stem cell graft. Every receptor here comes from a human donor who donated a stem cell graft to a child with Fanconi anemia.

This clonotype was found a few times. The chain recombines TRBV28 with TRBJ2-7, with TRBD1 matching over 8 bases. Germline CDR1 reads MDHEN; CDR2 reads SYDVKM. The CDR3 has 16 residues. V shed 4 bases, J shed 3 bases, and the junction held 11 bases outside the gene matches. This CDR3 reads CASSSPGTGHGYEQYV. The CDR3 coding sequence is TGTGCCAGCAGTTCCCCCGGGACAGGCCACGGCTACGAGCAGTACGTC.

This chain uses TRBV5-1 with TRBJ1-5; weak D call: TRBD1 (5 bases). Germline loops: CDR1 SGHRS, CDR2 YFSETQ. V lost 0 bases, J lost 3 bases, and 10 bases lay in between. This CDR3 contains 15 residues. The DNA of the CDR3 is TGCGCCAGCAGCTTGGCGGGGGTCTACAATCAGCCCCAGCATTTT. As protein: CASSLAGVYNQPQHF. Filled out from reference TRBV5-1 and TRBJ1-5, the complete variable domain reads KAGVTQTPRYLIKTRGQQVTLSCSPISGHRSVSWYQQTPGQGLQFLFEYFSETQRNKGNFPGRFSGRQFSNSRSEMNVSTLELGDSALYLCASSLAGVYNQPQHFGDGTRLSIL.

This clonotype was detected ten times or more. The gene calls are TRBV7-9 and TRBJ1-6; D gene ambiguous. Germline V lookup: CDR1 SEHNR, CDR2 FQNEAQ (reference sequence). The CDR3 has 16 residues. The germline V and J ends were trimmed by 0 bases and 6 bases, with 12 bases remaining between them. The CDR3: CASSLAGQPINSPLHF. The CDR3 DNA sequence: TGTGCCAGCAGCTTAGCGGGCCAGCCAATTAATTCACCCCTCCACTTT.

This clonotype came up many times. J is TRBJ2-7 and V is TRBV27; TRBD1 matches 10 bases. Trimming took 8 bases from V and 0 from J; bases not matched to a gene: 1. Germline CDR1 reads MNHEY; CDR2 reads SMNVEV (reference sequence). This CDR3 has 13 amino acids. Here the CDR3 reads CASWDRGSYEQYV. The CDR3 DNA reads TGTGCCAGCTGGGACAGGGGCTCCTACGAGCAGTACGTC.

J is TRBJ1-5 and V is TRBV6-1, with D unclear. Germline V gene lookup returns CDR1 MNHNS and CDR2 SASEGT. The CDR3 runs to 16 residues. V was cut by 1 base and J by 2 bases, with 12 bases left in between. The chain's CDR3 is CASSEVPSGGNQPQHF. CDR3 in DNA: TGTGCCAGCAGTGAAGTCCCCAGCGGGGGCAATCAGCCCCAGCATTTT.

The chain couples TRBV7-9 to TRBJ1-1, with 8 bases that match TRBD1. CDR1 is SEHNR, CDR2 FQNEAQ, per germline (reference sequence). The CDR3 is made up of 15 amino acids. The ends lost 5 bases at V and 1 base at J; junction bases unmatched: 6. The CDR3 here is CASSKQGGANTEAFF. DNA of the CDR3: TGTGCCAGCAGCAAACAGGGGGGAGCGAACACTGAAGCTTTCTTT.

The gene calls are TRBV7-9 and TRBJ2-1, with D perhaps TRBD1 (6 bases). CDR3 length: 13 residues. Trimming left V 0 bases short and J 8 bases short, with 8 bases between. The germline gives CDR1 SEHNR, CDR2 FQNEAQ (reference sequence). CDR3 residues: CASSLAQGDEQFF. For the CDR3, the DNA is TGTGCCAGCAGCTTAGCACAGGGCGATGAGCAGTTCTTC.

This clonotype was counted only a few times. The chain employs TRBV4-1 and TRBJ2-2, with D tentatively TRBD1 (5 bases). The ends were cut back, 8 bases at V and 1 base at J, with 17 bases in the middle. Germline loops: CDR1 MGHRA, CDR2 YSYEKL. There are 16 residues in the CDR3. CDR3 region: CASSPWGGLNTGELFF. The CDR3 coding sequence is TGCGCCAGCTCACCCTGGGGCGGCCTGAACACCGGGGAGCTGTTTTTT.

As concerns this clonotype: With a much larger clone just one base away, this may be a read error. The chain has TRBV7-9 and TRBJ2-2, with 8 bases aligning to TRBD1. Germline CDR1 is SEHNR and CDR2 is FQNEAQ (reference sequence). Unmatched junction bases numbered 10, after V lost 7 bases and J lost 9 bases. The CDR3 length is 14 residues. This chain's CDR3 is CASKIRGLAWELFF. The CDR3 region has the DNA TGTGCCAGCAAAATCAGGGGGCTCGCCTGGGAGCTGTTTTTT.

The table lists this clonotype with a few counts. The V call is TRBV12-3 or TRBV12-4, the J call TRBJ1-5; no firm D call. The CDR3 is made up of 16 amino acids. The V gene lost 2 bases and the J gene lost 1 base, with 12 bases spanning the gap. The CDR3 bases are TGTGCCAGCAGTTTAAGGGCGCGGCAGAGCAATCAGCCCCAGCATTTT. Protein sequence: CASSLRARQSNQPQHF.

The rearrangement joins TRBV18 to TRBJ1-6; D might be TRBD1 (5 bases). Trimming pared 2 bases from V and 11 bases from J, leaving 10 bases between. This CDR3 has 13 residues. Germline V lookup: CDR1 KGHSH, CDR2 LQKENI. DNA for the CDR3: TGTGCCAGCTCACCAAAGCAGGGTCCACCCCTCCACTTT. It yields the protein CASSPKQGPPLHF.

Only a few counts were recorded for this clonotype. The gene calls are TRBV20-1 and TRBJ2-3; 13 bases are a match to TRBD2. This CDR3 contains 16 residues. V was pared by 6 bases and J by 0 bases, with 6 bases of the junction left unmatched. Germline CDR1 reads DFQATT; CDR2 reads SNEGSKA (reference sequence). This chain's CDR3 is CSAPLAGGTSTDTQYF. The CDR3 bases are TGCAGTGCCCCACTAGCGGGGGGGACTAGCACAGATACGCAGTATTTT.